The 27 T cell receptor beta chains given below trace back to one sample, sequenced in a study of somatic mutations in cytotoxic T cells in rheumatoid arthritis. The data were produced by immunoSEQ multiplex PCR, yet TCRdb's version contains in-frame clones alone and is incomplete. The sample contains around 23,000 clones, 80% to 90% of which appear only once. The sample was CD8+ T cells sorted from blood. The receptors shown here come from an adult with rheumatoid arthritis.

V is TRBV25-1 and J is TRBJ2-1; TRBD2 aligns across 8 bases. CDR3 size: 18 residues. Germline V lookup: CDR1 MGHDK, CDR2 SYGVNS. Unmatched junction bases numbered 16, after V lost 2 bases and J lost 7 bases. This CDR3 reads CASSEMVAELADTNEQFF. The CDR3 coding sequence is TGTGCCAGCAGTGAAATGGTTGCGGAACTAGCGGATACGAATGAGCAGTTCTTC.

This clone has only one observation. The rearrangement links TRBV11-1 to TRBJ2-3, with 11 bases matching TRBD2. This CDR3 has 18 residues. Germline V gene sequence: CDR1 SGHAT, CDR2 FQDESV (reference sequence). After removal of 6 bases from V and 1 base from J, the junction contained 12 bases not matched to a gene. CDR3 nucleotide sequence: TGTGCCAGCAGTCCCGCCACCTCACTAGCGGGGGGCACAGATACGCAGTATTTT. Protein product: CASSPATSLAGGTDTQYF.

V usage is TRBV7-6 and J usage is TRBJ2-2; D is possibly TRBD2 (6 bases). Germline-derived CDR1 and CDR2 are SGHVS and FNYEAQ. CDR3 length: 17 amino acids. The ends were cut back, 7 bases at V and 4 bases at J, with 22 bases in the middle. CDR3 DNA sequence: TGTGCCAGCACCTCATACCAATCCGGGGGTGGCACCGGGGAGCTGTTTTTT. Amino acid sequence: CASTSYQSGGGTGELFF.

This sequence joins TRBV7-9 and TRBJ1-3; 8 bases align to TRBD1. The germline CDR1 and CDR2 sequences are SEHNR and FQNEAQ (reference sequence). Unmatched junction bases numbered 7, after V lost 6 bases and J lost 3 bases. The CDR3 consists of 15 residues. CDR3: CASRPDRGDGNTIYF. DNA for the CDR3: TGTGCCAGCAGACCAGACAGGGGCGATGGAAACACCATATATTTT.

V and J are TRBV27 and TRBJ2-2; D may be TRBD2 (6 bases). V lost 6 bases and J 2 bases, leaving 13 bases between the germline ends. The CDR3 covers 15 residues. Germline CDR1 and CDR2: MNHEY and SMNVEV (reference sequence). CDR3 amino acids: CASRHSGGNTGELFF. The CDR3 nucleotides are TGTGCCAGCAGGCATAGCGGAGGAAACACCGGGGAGCTGTTTTTT.

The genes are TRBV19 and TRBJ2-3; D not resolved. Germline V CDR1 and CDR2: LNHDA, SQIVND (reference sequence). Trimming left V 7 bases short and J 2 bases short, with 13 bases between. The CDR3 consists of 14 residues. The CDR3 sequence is CASTPEAYTDTQYF. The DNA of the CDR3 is TGTGCCAGTACCCCAGAGGCGTACACAGATACGCAGTATTTT.

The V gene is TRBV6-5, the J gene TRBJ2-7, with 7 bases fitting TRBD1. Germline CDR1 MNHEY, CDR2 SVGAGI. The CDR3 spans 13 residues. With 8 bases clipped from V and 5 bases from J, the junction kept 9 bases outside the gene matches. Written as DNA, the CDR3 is TGTGCCAGCCACGACAGGGTGCGGAACGAGCAGTACTTC. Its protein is CASHDRVRNEQYF.

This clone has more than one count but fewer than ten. CDR3 residues: CASSDGRRNSPLHF. The CDR3 nucleotides are TGTGCCAGCAGTGACGGCAGGAGGAATTCACCCCTCCACTTT. The chain has TRBV2 and TRBJ1-6; D is ambiguous. Per the germline V gene, CDR1 is SNHLY and CDR2 is FYNNEI. Deletions cut 3 bases from V and 7 bases from J, with 10 bases between. CDR3 length: 14 amino acids.

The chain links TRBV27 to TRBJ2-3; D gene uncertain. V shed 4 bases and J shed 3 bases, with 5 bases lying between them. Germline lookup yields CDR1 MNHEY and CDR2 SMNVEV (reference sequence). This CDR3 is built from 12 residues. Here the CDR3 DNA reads TGTGCCAGCAGTTCAGCAACAGATACGCAGTATTTT. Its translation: CASSSATDTQYF.

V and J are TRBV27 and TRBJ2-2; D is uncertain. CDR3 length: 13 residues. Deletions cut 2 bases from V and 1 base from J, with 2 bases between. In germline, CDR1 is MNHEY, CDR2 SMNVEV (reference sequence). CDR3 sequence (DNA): TGTGCCAGCAGTTTAGAGAACACCGGGGAGCTGTTTTTT. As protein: CASSLENTGELFF.

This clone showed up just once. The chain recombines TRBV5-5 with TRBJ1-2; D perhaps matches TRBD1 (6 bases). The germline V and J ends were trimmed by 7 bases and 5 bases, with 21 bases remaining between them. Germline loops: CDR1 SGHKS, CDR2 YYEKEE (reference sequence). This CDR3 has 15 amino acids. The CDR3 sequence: CASAPGEHSLYGYTF. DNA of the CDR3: TGTGCCAGCGCCCCAGGGGAGCATAGTCTTTATGGCTACACCTTC.

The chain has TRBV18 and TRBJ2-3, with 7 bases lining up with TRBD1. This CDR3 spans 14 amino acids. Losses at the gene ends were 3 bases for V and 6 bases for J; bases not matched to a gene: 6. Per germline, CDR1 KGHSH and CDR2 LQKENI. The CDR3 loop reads CASSPPGGLDTQYF. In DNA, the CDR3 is TGTGCCAGCTCACCCCCAGGGGGTTTGGATACGCAGTATTTT.

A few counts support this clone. The CDR3 sequence is CASSQYQGPGTEAFF. The CDR3 bases are TGCGCCAGCAGCCAATACCAGGGGCCTGGCACTGAAGCTTTCTTT. This chain connects TRBV4-1 to TRBJ1-1; D might be TRBD1 (6 bases). Germline CDR1 reads MGHRA; CDR2 reads YSYEKL. The CDR3 sequence is 15 residues long. V dropped 2 bases and J dropped 4 bases, with 14 bases sitting between them.

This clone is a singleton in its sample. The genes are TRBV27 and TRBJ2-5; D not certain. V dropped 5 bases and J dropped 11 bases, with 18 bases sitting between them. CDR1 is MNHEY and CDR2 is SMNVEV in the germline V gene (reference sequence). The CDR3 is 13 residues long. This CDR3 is CASSIDKATEQYF. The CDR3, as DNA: TGTGCCAGCAGTATCGACAAAGCTACGGAGCAGTACTTC.

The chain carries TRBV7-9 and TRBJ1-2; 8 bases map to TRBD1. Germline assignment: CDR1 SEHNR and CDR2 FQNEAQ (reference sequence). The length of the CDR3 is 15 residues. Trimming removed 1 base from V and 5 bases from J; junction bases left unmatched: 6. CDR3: CASSLGTGITYGYTF. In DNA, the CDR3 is TGTGCCAGCAGCTTAGGGACAGGGATAACGTATGGCTACACCTTC.

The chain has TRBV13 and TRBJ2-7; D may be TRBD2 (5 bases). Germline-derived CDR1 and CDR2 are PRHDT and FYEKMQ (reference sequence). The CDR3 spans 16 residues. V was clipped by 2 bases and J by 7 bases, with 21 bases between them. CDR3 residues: CASSLYGGLPLREQYF. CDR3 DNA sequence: TGTGCCAGCAGCTTATATGGAGGACTCCCTTTACGGGAGCAGTACTTC.

The CDR3 spells CASSVGLGPYEQYF. In DNA, the CDR3 is TGTGCCAGCAGCGTAGGTCTGGGCCCCTACGAGCAGTACTTC. The chain is built from TRBV9 and TRBJ2-7, with D unclear. The V end was cut by 0 bases, the J end by 2 bases, with 9 bases between. Germline V gives CDR1 SGDLS, CDR2 YYNGEE. The CDR3 runs to 14 residues. The entire variable domain, with the rest obtained from reference TRBV9 and TRBJ2-7, is as follows: DSGVTQTPKHLITATGQRVTLRCSPRSGDLSVYWYQQSLDQGLQFLIQYYNGEERAKGNILERFSAQQFPDLHSELNLSSLELGDSALYFCASSVGLGPYEQYFGPGTRLTVT.

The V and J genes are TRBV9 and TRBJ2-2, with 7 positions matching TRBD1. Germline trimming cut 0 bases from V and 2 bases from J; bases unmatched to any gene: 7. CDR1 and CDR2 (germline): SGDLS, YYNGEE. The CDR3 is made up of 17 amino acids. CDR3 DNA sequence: TGTGCCAGCAGCGTAGTGACAAGGGGGCCTAACACCGGGGAGCTGTTTTTT. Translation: CASSVVTRGPNTGELFF.

CDR3 in amino acids: CASGEDEQYF. CDR3 bases: TGTGCTAGTGGCGAGGACGAGCAGTACTTC. The V gene is TRBV12-5, the J gene TRBJ2-7; D not resolved. With 6 bases removed from V and 5 bases from J, the gap between germline ends came to 5 bases. The germline V gene has CDR1 LGHNT and CDR2 FRNRAP. The length of the CDR3 is 10 residues. The full variable domain, in which reference TRBV12-5 and TRBJ2-7 provide the parts outside the CDR3, is DARVTQTPRHKVTEMGQEVTMRCQPILGHNTVFWYRQTMMQGLELLAYFRNRAPLDDSGMPKDRFSAEMPDATLATLKIQPSEPRDSAVYFCASGEDEQYFGPGTRLTVT.

The CDR3 is CASSIMGAHQPQHF. The CDR3 DNA is TGTGCCAGTAGTATCATGGGGGCACATCAGCCCCAGCATTTT. The chain is built from TRBV19 and TRBJ1-5; D may be TRBD1 (6 bases). Germline CDR1 is LNHDA and CDR2 is SQIVND (reference sequence). Trimming pared 3 bases from V and 5 bases from J, leaving 11 bases between. The CDR3 is 14 residues long.

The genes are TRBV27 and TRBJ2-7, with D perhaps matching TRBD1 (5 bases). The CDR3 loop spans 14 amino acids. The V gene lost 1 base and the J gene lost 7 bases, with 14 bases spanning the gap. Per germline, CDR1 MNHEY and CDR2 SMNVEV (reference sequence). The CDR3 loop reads CASSLLQGVGEQYF. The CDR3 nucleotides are TGTGCCAGCAGTTTATTGCAGGGTGTGGGGGAGCAGTACTTC.

CDR3 DNA sequence: TGTGCCAGCAGTGCGATGGCAGGGATGAACGGTGAAGCTTTCTTT. It is translated as CASSAMAGMNGEAFF. The rearrangement links TRBV6-4 to TRBJ1-1; possible D gene TRBD1, 5 bases. This CDR3 has 15 residues. From germline, CDR1 is MRHNA and CDR2 SNTAGT. Trimming shortened V by 4 bases and J by 7 bases, and 19 bases separated the two germline ends.

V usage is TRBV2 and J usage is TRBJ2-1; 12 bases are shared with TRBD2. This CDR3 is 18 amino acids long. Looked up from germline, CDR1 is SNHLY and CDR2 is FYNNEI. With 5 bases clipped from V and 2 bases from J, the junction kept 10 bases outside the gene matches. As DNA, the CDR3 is TGTGCCAGCAGTTGGTCTAGCGGGGGGGTTATCCCCTACAATGAGCAGTTCTTC. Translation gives CASSWSSGGVIPYNEQFF.

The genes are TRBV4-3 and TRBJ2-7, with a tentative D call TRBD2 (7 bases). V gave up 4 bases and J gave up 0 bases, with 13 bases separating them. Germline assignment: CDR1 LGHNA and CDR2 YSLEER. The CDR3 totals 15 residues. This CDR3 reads CASSPFGGASYEQYF. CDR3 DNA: TGCGCCAGCAGCCCGTTTGGGGGGGCCTCCTACGAGCAGTACTTC.

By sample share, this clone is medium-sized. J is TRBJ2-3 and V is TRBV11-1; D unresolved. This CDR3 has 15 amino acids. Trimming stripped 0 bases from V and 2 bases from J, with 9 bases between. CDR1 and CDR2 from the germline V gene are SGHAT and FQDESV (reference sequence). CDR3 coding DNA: TGTGCCAGCAGCTTAGCGCGTTACCACACAGATACGCAGTATTTT. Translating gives CASSLARYHTDTQYF.

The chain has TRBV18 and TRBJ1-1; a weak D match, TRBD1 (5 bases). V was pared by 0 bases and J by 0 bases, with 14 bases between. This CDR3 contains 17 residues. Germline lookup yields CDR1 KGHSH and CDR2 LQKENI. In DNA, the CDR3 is TGTGCCAGCTCACCACCGGGGCAGGGTACCGTGAACACTGAAGCTTTCTTT. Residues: CASSPPGQGTVNTEAFF.

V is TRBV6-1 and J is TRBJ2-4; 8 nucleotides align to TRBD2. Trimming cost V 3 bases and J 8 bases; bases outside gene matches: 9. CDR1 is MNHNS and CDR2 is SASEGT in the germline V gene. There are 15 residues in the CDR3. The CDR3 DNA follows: TGTGCCAGCAGTGATATAACGGGGGGGCCGGACATTCAGTACTTC. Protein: CASSDITGGPDIQYF.